The 17 T cell receptor beta chains given below trace back to one sample, sequenced in a study of T-cell memory formation after mild COVID-19. Each CDR3 protein is one row after TCRdb ran MiXCR on the 5' RACE reads. The sample has approximately 490,000 distinct CDR3 sequences, around 21% seen once. Sequenced material: PBMCs or a T cell subset sorted from them (not recorded which). The receptors were sampled from an adult woman who had mild COVID-19 (a few samples of this study predate the infection). Cell type and time point are not known.

The chain combines TRBV21-1 with TRBJ1-4. TRBV21-1 is a pseudogene. This CDR3 has 15 residues. CDR3: CASSTRDYKGEKLFF. CDR3 coding DNA: TGTGCCAGCAGCACCCGGGACTATAAGGGAGAAAAACTGTTTTTT.

The CDR3 loop reads CASSPVLRTGGYTF. For the CDR3, the DNA is TGCGCCAGCAGCCCGGTCTTAAGGACAGGTGGCTACACCTTC. The rearrangement uses TRBV5-1 and TRBJ1-2, with 7 bases matching TRBD1. This CDR3 is 14 amino acids long. The V segment lost 4 bases and the J segment 7 bases; nucleotides outside the gene matches: 10. Germline CDR1 reads SGHRS; CDR2 reads YFSETQ.

This chain uses TRBV29-1 with TRBJ2-7, with 12 bases fitting TRBD2. The CDR3 has 13 amino acids. Trimming took 5 bases from V and 9 from J; bases not matched to a gene: 8. Germline-derived CDR1 and CDR2 are SQVTM and ANQGSEA. This CDR3 is CSVQSTSGSWQYF. The CDR3, as DNA: TGCAGCGTTCAATCGACTAGCGGGAGCTGGCAGTACTTC.

This clonotype appeared a few times. The chain couples TRBV5-1 to TRBJ1-1; D unresolved. Trimming left V 4 bases short and J 2 bases short, with 12 bases between. The CDR3 runs 14 residues. Per germline, CDR1 SGHRS and CDR2 YFSETQ. The CDR3 sequence: CASSVNSQNTEAFF. The CDR3 nucleotides read TGCGCCAGCAGCGTTAACTCCCAAAACACTGAAGCTTTCTTT.

J is TRBJ2-1 and V is TRBV18; D unresolved. V was pared by 4 bases and J by 0 bases, with 10 bases between. CDR3 size: 15 residues. Germline V gene sequence: CDR1 KGHSH, CDR2 LQKENI. The CDR3 DNA sequence: TGTGCCAGCTCACGTGCAGACTCCTCCTACAATGAGCAGTTCTTC. Amino acid sequence: CASSRADSSYNEQFF.

Ten or more counts support this clonotype. CDR3 bases: TGTGCCAGCAGCTTAAGAGGACTAGCGGAGAGAGATTACGAGCAGTACTTC. This codes for CASSLRGLAERDYEQYF. The chain links TRBV7-9 to TRBJ2-7, with 10 bases that match TRBD2. CDR1 is SEHNR, CDR2 FQNEAQ, per germline (reference sequence). This CDR3 contains 17 residues. V shed 2 bases and J 4 bases; nucleotides not matched to a gene: 11.

This clonotype came up a few times. The chain carries TRBV15 and TRBJ1-5; 8 bases match TRBD1. The germline gives CDR1 LNHNV, CDR2 YYDKDF (reference sequence). The CDR3 length is 16 residues. Trimming cost V 1 base and J 5 bases; bases outside gene matches: 7. CDR3 protein: CATSRGVQGVYQPQHF. CDR3 bases: TGTGCCACCAGCAGAGGAGTACAGGGGGTCTATCAGCCCCAGCATTTT.

V and J are TRBV5-4 and TRBJ2-7; 8 positions match TRBD1. Per germline, CDR1 SGHNT and CDR2 YYREEE (reference sequence). Trimming at V came to 3 bases and at J to 1 base, leaving 3 bases not matched to a gene. The CDR3 has 14 residues. This CDR3 reads CASSSGQVSYEQYF. CDR3 sequence (DNA): TGTGCCAGCAGCTCGGGACAGGTTTCCTACGAGCAGTACTTC.

This clonotype was seen only a few times. CDR3 in DNA: TGTGCCAGCAGTCTGGGGACAGGGGGCCCAACCTACGAGCAGTACTTC. It encodes CASSLGTGGPTYEQYF. V and J are TRBV28 and TRBJ2-7; 12 bases align to TRBD1. The CDR3 consists of 16 residues. Germline-derived CDR1 and CDR2 are MDHEN and SYDVKM. V was clipped by 5 bases and J by 2 bases; unmatched bases: 7.

The chain has TRBV7-8 and TRBJ1-5; 8 bases are a match to TRBD1. J lost 3 bases, V lost 1 base, and 8 bases had no gene match. The germline V gene has CDR1 SGHVS and CDR2 FQNEAQ. The CDR3 is 17 residues long. The CDR3 coding sequence is TGTGCCAGCAGCTTAGGAGGTGCAGGGGGCGTCAATCAGCCCCAGCATTTT. Amino acid sequence: CASSLGGAGGVNQPQHF. The variable domain in full, with the rest retrieved from reference TRBV7-8 and TRBJ1-5, is GAGVSQSPRYKVAKRGQDVALRCDPISGHVSLFWYQQALGQGPEFLTYFQNEAQLDKSGLPSDRFFAERPEGSVSTLKIQRTQQEDSAVYLCASSLGGAGGVNQPQHFGDGTRLSIL.

This chain joins TRBV29-1 and TRBJ2-1; D is perhaps TRBD2 (6 bases). The CDR3 covers 16 residues. V was cut by 3 bases and J by 1 base, with 16 bases left in between. The V gene's germline CDR1 is SQVTM and CDR2 ANQGSEA. The CDR3, as DNA: TGCAGCGTTGAGGCCGAGGATGGGACTTCCTACAATGAGCAGTTCTTC. Translated: CSVEAEDGTSYNEQFF.

This clonotype was recorded a few times. The chain has TRBV4-1 and TRBJ2-1; D is perhaps TRBD2 (6 bases). Germline V gene lookup returns CDR1 MGHRA and CDR2 YSYEKL. The CDR3 consists of 16 residues. Trimming pared 4 bases from V and 7 bases from J, leaving 20 bases between. DNA for the CDR3: TGCGCCAGCAGCCGCGGGGAAGGGACTTCGCCTAATGAGCAGTTCTTC. This encodes CASSRGEGTSPNEQFF.

At least ten counts were recorded for this clonotype. J is TRBJ2-1 and V is TRBV12-3 or TRBV12-4; 9 nucleotides agree with TRBD2. The CDR3 consists of 16 residues. The J segment lost 1 base and the V segment lost 6 bases, leaving 7 bases of the junction unmatched. The CDR3 spells CASRASGALSYNEQFF. CDR3 sequence (DNA): TGTGCCAGCAGAGCTAGCGGGGCCTTATCCTACAATGAGCAGTTCTTC.

This clonotype was seen more than once but under ten times. The chain recombines TRBV7-2 with TRBJ2-3; a weak D match, TRBD2 (7 bases). Looked up from germline, CDR1 is SGHTA and CDR2 is FQGNSA. The CDR3 totals 15 residues. The ends were cut back, 5 bases at V and 2 bases at J, with 14 bases in the middle. DNA for the CDR3: TGTGCCAGCAGCCCATGGGCGGGGGCCACAGATACGCAGTATTTT. It yields the protein CASSPWAGATDTQYF.

This clonotype was counted at least ten times. The rearrangement uses TRBV6-1 and TRBJ2-4, with D unclear. Looked up from germline, CDR1 is MNHNS and CDR2 is SASEGT. The V gene lost 4 bases and the J gene lost 0 bases, with 4 bases spanning the gap. The CDR3 is 13 residues long. The CDR3 region is CASSVTAKNIQYF. The CDR3 bases are TGTGCCAGCAGTGTTACAGCCAAAAACATTCAGTACTTC.

The sample holds a few counts of this clonotype. The rearrangement links TRBV10-3 to TRBJ2-2, with D tentatively TRBD1 or TRBD2 (7 bases each). V was trimmed by 6 bases and J by 4 bases, leaving 12 bases between them. Germline values: CDR1 ENHRY, CDR2 SYGVKD. The CDR3 consists of 14 residues. CDR3 protein: CAIRDREGTGELFF. CDR3 DNA: TGTGCCATCAGAGACAGGGAGGGCACCGGGGAGCTGTTTTTT.

A few counts support this clonotype. V and J are TRBV5-1 and TRBJ2-1; the match to TRBD2 covers 10 bases. The V and J ends lost 1 base and 3 bases, in that order; junction bases with no gene match: 4. The germline gives CDR1 SGHRS, CDR2 YFSETQ. The CDR3 contains 16 residues. CDR3: CASSLSSSGGYNEQFF. As DNA, the CDR3 is TGCGCCAGCAGCTTGTCGTCTAGCGGGGGCTACAATGAGCAGTTCTTC.